Detailed here is one TCR beta chain. Its antigen is unknown. The CDR3 runs 15 residues. CDR1 and CDR2 (germline): KGHSH, LQKENI. J gave up 2 bases and V 5 bases, and 6 bases lay outside the gene matches. The data were taken from a study of cytomegalovirus exposure and HLA in healthy donors. Overall study results and limits: Specificity of three CMV-associated chains for CMV antigens was verified in vitro. Follow-up analysis later connected one missense variant in DCLRE1C with trimming of TCR beta V- and J-genes. The authors later found HLA-associated TCR beta chains more clonally expanded than equally common others.

Healthy bone marrow donors made up the donors. Primers: 60 Vbeta forward and 13 Jbeta reverse. The data were produced by immunoSEQ multiplex PCR, yet TCRdb's version contains in-frame clones alone and is incomplete. Of 150,000 to 200,000 clones listed, more than 70% are singletons. The chain carries TRBV18 and TRBJ2-7; 10 bases line up with TRBD2. This TCR derives from a male donor in good health and CMV-seropositive. The sample comprised PBMCs. The CDR3 region is CASSESGRAPYEQYF. The DNA of the CDR3 is TGTGCCAGCTCAGAAAGCGGGAGGGCACCCTACGAGCAGTACTTC.